The 10 T cell receptor beta chains below all came from one sample that was sequenced in a study of OX40 agonist ivuxolimab in advanced cancers. TCRdb's copy holds only in-frame clones and misses some; the assay was immunoSEQ multiplex PCR. The top ten clones hold about 0.89% of a sample with more than 75,000 clones, more than 85% of them seen once. Sample: CD4+ or CD8+ T cells sorted from blood, taken in a trial of the OX40 agonist ivuxolimab. The receptors were gathered from an adult with an advanced solid tumor such as melanoma, head and neck, liver or kidney cancer.

This clone was seen only a few times. The chain joins TRBV7-9 to TRBJ1-1; TRBD1 agrees at 7 bases. This CDR3 has 14 amino acids. The J segment lost 7 bases and the V segment lost 5 bases, leaving 10 bases of the junction unmatched. Germline V lookup: CDR1 SEHNR, CDR2 FQNEAQ (reference sequence). CDR3 DNA sequence: TGTGCCAGCAGCCCCCTGGACAGGCCCCATGAAGCTTTCTTT. Its protein product is CASSPLDRPHEAFF. The variable domain in full, completed from reference TRBV7-9 and TRBJ1-1, reads DTGVSQNPRHKITKRGQNVTFRCDPISEHNRLYWYRQTLGQGPEFLTYFQNEAQLEKSRLLSDRFSAERPKGSFSTLEIQRTEQGDSAMYLCASSPLDRPHEAFFGQGTRLTVV.

V and J are TRBV11-3 and TRBJ2-3; D may be TRBD1 (6 bases). The CDR3 totals 15 residues. The germline V and J ends were trimmed by 5 bases and 2 bases, with 14 bases remaining between them. CDR1 is SGHNT and CDR2 is YENEEA in the germline V gene. CDR3 bases: TGTGCCAGCAGCCCAGGTATGGGACACACAGATACGCAGTATTTT. Encoded protein: CASSPGMGHTDTQYF.

This chain connects TRBV11-2 to TRBJ2-5; TRBD1 matches at 8 bases. J gave up 4 bases and V 4 bases, and 5 bases lay outside the gene matches. The germline V gene encodes CDR1 SGHAT and CDR2 FQNNGV. This CDR3 is 14 amino acids long. The CDR3 DNA reads TGTGCCAGCAGCTCCCTCAGGGGGCGAGAGACCCAGTACTTC. This encodes CASSSLRGRETQYF. The full variable domain, its missing parts supplied by reference TRBV11-2 and TRBJ2-5, is EAGVAQSPRYKIIEKRQSVAFWCNPISGHATLYWYQQILGQGPKLLIQFQNNGVVDDSQLPKDRFSAERLKGVDSTLKIQPAKLEDSAVYLCASSSLRGRETQYFGPGTRLLVL.

As regards this clone: The conserved phenylalanine or tryptophan is not found at the CDR3 terminus, so this likely reflects a read error. The V gene is TRBV27, the J gene TRBJ1-2, with TRBD1 identical over 11 bases. Germline CDR1 is MNHEY and CDR2 is SMNVEV (reference sequence). V was pared by 3 bases and J by 4 bases, with 4 bases of the junction left unmatched. This CDR3 has 15 amino acids. CDR3 in amino acids: CASSLGTGGGYGYTL. DNA for the CDR3: TGTGCCAGCAGTTTGGGGACAGGGGGTGGCTATGGCTACACCCTC.

J is TRBJ2-5 and V is TRBV7-9; possible D gene TRBD1, 6 bases. The CDR3 is 13 amino acids. V was trimmed by 10 bases and J by 5 bases, leaving 17 bases between them. Germline loops: CDR1 SEHNR, CDR2 FQNEAQ (reference sequence). CDR3 coding DNA: TGTGCCACCCAGGACCCTAGGGGGGAGACCCAGTACTTC. Its translation: CATQDPRGETQYF.

The chain has TRBV10-3 and TRBJ1-4; 7 bases are a match to TRBD1. The germline gives CDR1 ENHRY, CDR2 SYGVKD. There are 15 residues in the CDR3. V dropped 10 bases and J dropped 4; count of bases not matched to a gene: 12. The CDR3 region is CATNKGTELNEKLFF. CDR3 DNA sequence: TGTGCCACCAATAAGGGGACAGAGCTTAATGAAAAACTGTTTTTT.

V and J are TRBV7-9 and TRBJ2-7; 7 bases agree with TRBD1. Looked up from germline, CDR1 is SEHNR and CDR2 is FQNEAQ (reference sequence). This CDR3 has 15 amino acids. Trimming removed 1 base from V and 5 bases from J; junction bases left unmatched: 8. The CDR3 is CASSLGTGAEHEQYF. In nucleotides, the CDR3 is TGTGCCAGCAGCTTAGGTACAGGGGCCGAGCACGAGCAGTACTTC.

The chain uses TRBV4-1 and TRBJ1-1; D unclear. Germline values: CDR1 MGHRA, CDR2 YSYEKL. CDR3 length: 14 residues. Trimming took 3 bases from V and 1 from J, leaving 9 bases between them. The CDR3 sequence is CASSHPTGNTEAFF. The CDR3 DNA sequence: TGCGCCAGCAGCCATCCGACGGGGAACACTGAAGCTTTCTTT.

This clone was detected only a few times. The chain combines TRBV5-1 with TRBJ1-1; the D gene is possibly TRBD1 (5 bases). V was pared by 4 bases and J by 3 bases, with 16 bases between. The CDR3 runs 15 residues. CDR1 and CDR2 (germline): SGHRS, YFSETQ. The CDR3 DNA is TGCGCCAGCAGCCCGCGGGCGGTAGGGGACACTGAAGCTTTCTTT. Its translation is CASSPRAVGDTEAFF. The whole variable domain, filled in from reference TRBV5-1 and TRBJ1-1, reads KAGVTQTPRYLIKTRGQQVTLSCSPISGHRSVSWYQQTPGQGLQFLFEYFSETQRNKGNFPGRFSGRQFSNSRSEMNVSTLELGDSALYLCASSPRAVGDTEAFFGQGTRLTVV.

This clone has a single count. The chain uses TRBV4-1 and TRBJ1-2, with D uncertain. The CDR3 spans 14 residues. V lost 4 bases and J lost 4, with 13 bases in between. The germline CDR1 and CDR2 sequences are MGHRA and YSYEKL. CDR3 nucleotide sequence: TGCGCCAGCAGCCGGGAAGTAAGTGCCTATGGCTACACCTTC. Protein product: CASSREVSAYGYTF.